What follows are 28 T cell receptor beta chains derived from one specimen sequenced in a study of T cells in localized non-small cell lung cancer. The repertoire was sequenced with immunoSEQ multiplex PCR; TCRdb's copy has only in-frame clones and lacks some. The table lists 1,000 to 1,500 clones, roughly 20% of them singletons. Sequencing was performed on normal lung tissue next to the tumor, taken before any cancer treatment. The receptors come from a male donor older than 55 with stage III squamous cell lung carcinoma.

The chain's CDR3 is CASSVNPADTEAFF. The CDR3 DNA is TGTGCCAGCAGCGTTAACCCGGCGGACACTGAAGCTTTCTTT. The chain is built from TRBV9 and TRBJ1-1; D is unresolved. Germline CDR1 and CDR2: SGDLS and YYNGEE. The CDR3 length is 14 residues. With 2 bases removed from V and 3 bases from J, the gap between germline ends came to 11 bases.

This rearrangement joins TRBV30 to TRBJ1-2, with D hard to call. V was pared by 0 bases and J by 3 bases, with 5 bases between. CDR1 GTSNPN and CDR2 SVGIG come from the germline V gene (reference sequence). The CDR3 totals 12 residues. CDR3: CAWSVGHYGYTF. The DNA for the CDR3 is TGTGCCTGGAGTGTAGGTCACTATGGCTACACCTTC.

The CDR3 DNA reads TGTGCCAGCACCCGGGCTCCGACGGATGGCTACACCTTC. Translating gives CASTRAPTDGYTF. The chain joins TRBV6-8 to TRBJ1-2; no reliable D call. Trimming took off 7 bases at V and 6 bases at J, with 15 bases between the two ends. CDR1 and CDR2 from the germline V gene are MNHGY and SAAAGT. This CDR3 has 13 amino acids.

The rearrangement links TRBV14 to TRBJ1-6; no reliable D call. Trimming cost V 8 bases and J 5 bases, with 10 bases left between them. The CDR3 is 13 amino acids. The germline CDR1 and CDR2 sequences are SGHDN and FVKESK. The CDR3 bases are TGTGCCAGCCGTGTAGTGGATAATTCACCCCTCCACTTT. Translating it yields CASRVVDNSPLHF.

The V call is TRBV6-8, the J call TRBJ1-1; 7 nucleotides align to TRBD1. After removal of 1 base from V and 4 bases from J, the junction contained 9 bases not matched to a gene. The germline V gene encodes CDR1 MNHGY and CDR2 SAAAGT. The CDR3 runs to 16 residues. CDR3 nucleotide sequence: TGTGCCAGCAGTTACTTGATAGGGGGCGCGGGCACTGAAGCTTTCTTT. Translated, it gives CASSYLIGGAGTEAFF.

This clone is deemed large. The same CDR3 can be traced to other DNA sequences in this sample. CDR3 loop: CASSYTTGDNSPLHF. CDR3 coding DNA: TGTGCCAGCAGTTACACGACAGGGGATAATTCACCCCTCCACTTT. The chain is built from TRBV6-8 and TRBJ1-6, with 8 nucleotides matching TRBD1. Germline CDR1 MNHGY, CDR2 SAAAGT. V was pared by 2 bases and J by 5 bases, with 2 bases of the junction left unmatched. The CDR3 is 15 residues long.

V and J are TRBV18 and TRBJ2-7; 12 bases agree with TRBD2. The CDR3 consists of 15 residues. Germline V gene sequence: CDR1 KGHSH, CDR2 LQKENI. The ends lost 6 bases at V and 3 bases at J; junction bases unmatched: 6. In DNA, the CDR3 is TGTGCCAGCTCCCCTAGCGGGGGGGTGCTCTACGAGCAGTACTTC. Protein product: CASSPSGGVLYEQYF.

This clone has a handful of counts. V is TRBV6-8 and J is TRBJ2-1; 12 nucleotides agree with TRBD2. This CDR3 comprises 15 residues. With V trimmed by 6 bases and J by 9 bases, 9 bases remained unmatched. Germline values: CDR1 MNHGY, CDR2 SAAAGT. DNA of the CDR3: TGTGCCAGCAGGGAACCTAGCGGGGGGGCCAGTGAGCAGTTCTTC. As protein: CASREPSGGASEQFF.

The rearrangement links TRBV11-3 to TRBJ1-5; the D gene is possibly TRBD1 (5 bases). This CDR3 contains 16 residues. Germline V lookup: CDR1 SGHNT, CDR2 YENEEA. V was pared by 4 bases and J by 6 bases, with 19 bases between. Here the CDR3 reads CASSSIRRGIVQPQHF. CDR3 nucleotides: TGTGCCAGCAGCTCCATACGGAGGGGAATCGTTCAGCCCCAGCATTTT.

The chain links TRBV25-1 to TRBJ2-2, with D unclear. Germline CDR1 reads MGHDK; CDR2 reads SYGVNS. V shed 7 bases and J shed 7 bases, with 13 bases lying between them. This CDR3 spans 13 amino acids. The CDR3 DNA reads TGTGCCAGCACCCGAAGGCCGGGCGGGGAGCTGTTTTTT. It encodes CASTRRPGGELFF.

The chain carries TRBV18 and TRBJ1-2, with D perhaps TRBD1 (5 bases). The CDR3 is 15 residues long. Trimming removed 0 bases from V and 8 bases from J, with 16 bases in between. Germline CDR1 KGHSH, CDR2 LQKENI. The CDR3 here is CASSPPRRDLGGYTF. Written as DNA, the CDR3 is TGTGCCAGCTCACCACCGCGAAGGGACCTAGGCGGCTACACCTTC.

By proportion, this clone is large. The chain employs TRBV6-8 and TRBJ1-1; 7 bases map to TRBD1. Looked up from germline, CDR1 is MNHGY and CDR2 is SAAAGT. After removal of 4 bases from V and 0 bases from J, the junction contained 5 bases not matched to a gene. The CDR3 is made up of 15 amino acids. In DNA, the CDR3 is TGTGCCAGCAGTTTAAACAGGGGAATGAACACTGAAGCTTTCTTT. It yields the protein CASSLNRGMNTEAFF.

This clone has a handful of counts. The chain links TRBV5-1 to TRBJ1-6; 10 nucleotides match TRBD1. The J segment lost 7 bases and the V segment lost 5 bases, leaving 9 bases of the junction unmatched. This CDR3 contains 16 residues. Germline CDR1 SGHRS, CDR2 YFSETQ. CDR3 in DNA: TGCGCCAGCAGACAAACCCCGGGACAGGGGAATTCACCCCTCCACTTT. This sequence encodes CASRQTPGQGNSPLHF. The whole variable domain, filled in from reference TRBV5-1 and TRBJ1-6, reads KAGVTQTPRYLIKTRGQQVTLSCSPISGHRSVSWYQQTPGQGLQFLFEYFSETQRNKGNFPGRFSGRQFSNSRSEMNVSTLELGDSALYLCASRQTPGQGNSPLHFGNGTRLTVT.

This clone has more than one count but fewer than ten. This chain uses TRBV6-8 with TRBJ2-7; TRBD2 aligns across 7 bases. The CDR3 consists of 14 residues. V was clipped by 5 bases and J by 3 bases; unmatched bases: 7. Looked up from germline, CDR1 is MNHGY and CDR2 is SAAAGT. CDR3 coding DNA: TGTGCCAGCAGTCCCGAGGGGAGGGGCTACGAGCAGTACTTC. As protein: CASSPEGRGYEQYF.

V is TRBV19 and J is TRBJ2-3; the match to TRBD2 covers 8 bases. Germline CDR1 is LNHDA and CDR2 is SQIVND (reference sequence). There are 16 residues in the CDR3. With V trimmed by 1 base and J by 1 base, 4 bases remained unmatched. The CDR3 protein is CASSIVPRGGTDTQYF. CDR3 in DNA: TGTGCCAGTAGTATAGTGCCGCGGGGGGGCACAGATACGCAGTATTTT.

By share of the sample, this clone is medium-sized. The chain combines TRBV11-3 with TRBJ1-6; 10 bases align to TRBD1. J was trimmed by 8 bases and V by 3 bases; bases with no gene match: 4. This CDR3 region has 15 residues. CDR1 and CDR2 (germline): SGHNT, YENEEA. CDR3 bases: TGTGCCAGCAGCTTTCTGGACAGGGGGTATTCACCCCTCCACTTT. Its translation: CASSFLDRGYSPLHF.

This clone occurred a few times. V usage is TRBV9 and J usage is TRBJ2-7; 11 bases agree with TRBD2. Germline V gene data show CDR1 as SGDLS and CDR2 as YYNGEE. The V segment lost 0 bases and the J segment 0 bases; nucleotides outside the gene matches: 5. The CDR3 runs 17 residues. This CDR3 reads CASSVGTSGGISYEQYF. The CDR3 bases are TGTGCCAGCAGCGTAGGTACTAGCGGGGGTATCTCCTACGAGCAGTACTTC.

This clone was recorded a few times. V is TRBV6-8 and J is TRBJ1-6, with D possibly TRBD1 on 6 matching bases. The length of the CDR3 is 12 residues. Germline V gene data show CDR1 as MNHGY and CDR2 as SAAAGT. The CDR3 loop reads CGTGQYNSPLHF. The CDR3 nucleotides read TGTGGTACCGGACAGTATAATTCACCCCTCCACTTT.

In this sample, this clone turned up a few times. The chain uses TRBV11-3 and TRBJ2-2; possibly TRBD2 for D (6 bases). Germline CDR1 and CDR2: SGHNT and YENEEA. The CDR3 consists of 16 residues. The V end was cut by 5 bases, the J end by 4 bases, with 17 bases between. In DNA form, the CDR3 reads TGTGCCAGCAGCCCCGCTAGCGTATGGGGCACCGGGGAGCTGTTTTTT. It encodes CASSPASVWGTGELFF.

V and J are TRBV29-1 and TRBJ1-1, with a weak D call TRBD1 (6 bases). Germline V gives CDR1 SQVTM, CDR2 ANQGSEA. With 7 bases removed from V and 4 bases from J, the gap between germline ends came to 13 bases. The CDR3 runs to 12 residues. Written as DNA, the CDR3 is TGCAGCGCTCAGACAGGTCTCACTGAAGCTTTCTTT. Its translation: CSAQTGLTEAFF.

By sample share, this clone is medium-sized. The chain recombines TRBV4-1 with TRBJ2-4; 7 positions match TRBD1. This CDR3 spans 15 amino acids. Germline trimming cut 1 base from V and 7 bases from J; bases unmatched to any gene: 7. Germline loops: CDR1 MGHRA, CDR2 YSYEKL. For the CDR3, the DNA is TGCGCCAGCAGCCAAGGTCGAGGGGGCCACAACATTCAGTACTTC. This encodes CASSQGRGGHNIQYF.

In its sample, this clone is medium-sized. The chain uses TRBV9 and TRBJ2-4; 10 bases line up with TRBD2. The V gene's germline CDR1 is SGDLS and CDR2 YYNGEE. The V gene end was trimmed by 4 bases and the J gene end by 7 bases; junction bases not matched to a gene: 11. CDR3 length equals 16 residues. The CDR3 sequence: CASSPLAGGSGNIQYF. The CDR3 coding sequence is TGTGCCAGCAGCCCTTTAGCGGGGGGCTCCGGGAACATTCAGTACTTC.

Relative to its sample, this clone is medium-sized. In DNA form, the CDR3 reads TGTGCCAGCAGTGACGGGGGGCTTGGCACAGATACGCAGTATTTT. Its protein is CASSDGGLGTDTQYF. The V and J genes are TRBV6-8 and TRBJ2-3; perhaps TRBD2 as D (7 bases). Between the trimmed V and J ends, which lost 5 bases and 1 base, there was a span of 13 bases. The germline gives CDR1 MNHGY, CDR2 SAAAGT. This CDR3 is 15 amino acids long.

The J gene is TRBJ1-1, the V gene TRBV7-4; possibly TRBD1 for D (5 bases). Germline V gene sequence: CDR1 SGHVT, CDR2 SQSDAQ. Deletions cut 4 bases from V and 10 bases from J, with 16 bases between. The CDR3 runs to 13 residues. CDR3 protein: CASSSGTPGRAFF. Written as DNA, the CDR3 is TGTGCCAGCAGCTCAGGGACGCCTGGAAGAGCTTTCTTT.

J is TRBJ1-1 and V is TRBV7-4, with 7 bases fitting TRBD1. CDR1 is SGHVT, CDR2 SQSDAQ, per germline. The CDR3 has 13 amino acids. With V trimmed by 5 bases and J by 6 bases, 6 bases remained unmatched. The DNA for the CDR3 is TGTGCCAGCAGCCGTACAGGGACAGCTGAAGCTTTCTTT. The encoded protein is CASSRTGTAEAFF.

This chain uses TRBV19 with TRBJ2-5, with D tentatively TRBD2 (5 bases). Trimming took off 5 bases at V and 2 bases at J, with 24 bases between the two ends. This CDR3 comprises 18 residues. The germline CDR1 and CDR2 sequences are LNHDA and SQIVND (reference sequence). The CDR3 nucleotides read TGTGCCAGTAGTGCAAAAGGCCCGGGAACGGCTATGCAAGAGACCCAGTACTTC. Protein sequence: CASSAKGPGTAMQETQYF.

The V gene is TRBV11-3, the J gene TRBJ2-1, with TRBD2 matching over 9 bases. Unmatched junction bases numbered 7, after V lost 7 bases and J lost 0 bases. The CDR3 extends over 16 amino acids. Germline V gene lookup returns CDR1 SGHNT and CDR2 YENEEA. This CDR3 reads CASIRSGGGSYNEQFF. DNA for the CDR3: TGTGCCAGCATCCGTAGCGGGGGAGGCTCCTACAATGAGCAGTTCTTC.

There are a few counts of this clone. The rearrangement uses TRBV6-8 and TRBJ1-1; 8 bases are a match to TRBD1. The V gene end was trimmed by 6 bases and the J gene end by 3 bases; junction bases not matched to a gene: 9. The length of the CDR3 is 15 residues. The germline CDR1 and CDR2 sequences are MNHGY and SAAAGT. CDR3 sequence: CASRDTRGPYTEAFF. CDR3 sequence (DNA): TGTGCCAGCAGGGATACCAGGGGGCCGTACACTGAAGCTTTCTTT.